This T cell receptor (beta chain) was profiled in a study of shared clonotypes between healthy human individuals (dated by TCRdb to the early 2020s). As for the study more broadly: Two women and three men aged 18 to 49 years were included in the cohort. Leukapheresis yielded between about 0.85 and 9.5 billion PBMCs per donor. For each donor, CD4 naive and CD4 memory were each given three plates, CD8 naive was given two plates, and CD8 memory was given one plate. Different laboratories and diverse techniques were used to prepare libraries and sequence TCR repertoires, to increase sequencing depth and limit assay-specific biases. To estimate repertoire size and how much clonotype sharing occurs between individuals, the study deeply sequenced the blood TCR repertoires of roughly 5 healthy adults. Broad study findings and their caveats: Sampling was restricted to blood, and TCR repertoires in tissue are likely to differ from TCR repertoires in blood. Rarefaction of sorted-subset datasets indicated incomplete sequencing despite the large sequencing depth. Compared with non-shared clonotypes, clonotypes shared by all four sorted-subset donors had higher generation probabilities. Pairwise subsampling indicated that sequencing depth was expected to affect the degree of clonotype sharing among donors. The small number of donors limited the genetic and exposure-history diversity represented. Sharing across a handful of donors was observed for roughly 5.4% of naive CD4, over 3% of naive CD8, 2% to 2.5% of memory CD4, and about 0.39% of memory CD8 clonotypes. Naive subsets generally had larger estimated clonotype richness than memory subsets.

Using the deep immunoSEQ assay, TCR CDR3 regions were amplified from genomic DNA by multiplex PCR. For each cell subset, the extracted genomic DNA was distributed evenly across all wells of several immunoSEQ 96-well plates, and each plate served as one replicate. Each replicate PCR for sorted subsets received about 0.2 ug genomic DNA, equal to about 30,000 T cell genomes. Purified libraries were quantified with a Qubit 3.0 fluorometer, sized on a Bioanalyzer 2100, and re-quantified with the KAPA Library Quantification kit. A separate single-read 150-cycle Illumina NextSeq 550 flow cell was used to sequence each immunoSEQ 96-well plate. Turning to the authors' computational methods: Because the immunoSEQ output included only junctional sequences and no quality scores, the filtering could not be the same as the filtering used for full-length reads. Sequences were annotated with PyIR, a Python wrapper for IgBLAST v1.9, using IMGT germline references to assign V/J genes and CDR3. Any read was removed if the V/J assignment was weak (E-value above 1e-6), the CDR3 was missing, or the read contained stop codons, out-of-frame junctions, or ambiguous translated residues. V3J clonotypes were defined as sequences sharing an identical inferred V gene, J gene, and CDR3 amino acid sequence. The percentage overlap between two repertoires was calculated by dividing the number of shared unique clonotypes by the size of the smaller repertoire. Richness of each repertoire was evaluated using RTK rarefaction, the Chao1 estimator, and Recon v2.1 estimates of unobserved clonotypes. Generation probabilities for all TCRbeta clonotypes obtained by the gDNA method from a handful of donors were computed using OLGA. Imported from immuneACCESS, the table was reduced by TCRdb to in-frame sequences with V and J called. These copies leave out some clones; in studies compared against another copy, an unresolved V gene accounts for under half, and the cause of the remainder is not known. D and trimming were read from the DNA, whereas the V and J calls and clone size are those reported in that table. This sample lists about 800,000 clones; 95% to 97% were detected once. Together, the top ten hold over 0.2% of the sample.

For the CD8 naive samples, CD45RO-negative cells were positively selected for CCR7, yielding a CD45RA+CCR7+ population from which TemRA cells were excluded. Donors were healthy HIV-negative adults with no recently reported acute infections or vaccinations. Every donor was a Caucasian adult living in Nashville, Tennessee, USA. After blood collection by leukapheresis, PBMCs were isolated using Ficoll-Histopaque density gradient centrifugation and then cryopreserved in the vapor phase of liquid nitrogen. Purity and quantity of every magnetically sorted T cell population were checked by analytical flow cytometry. Each sorted fraction had its genomic DNA isolated and then quantified by UV absorbance on a Nanodrop 2000c. Remarks on this clone: The antigen it binds to is not known. Base qualities are not at hand, and no much larger clone is one base apart.

The sequence came from a man aged 25-45 years in good health. Sequenced input: naive CD8+ T cells sorted from blood. In the paper's terms, the cell subset or site label means: CD45RA+CCR7+.

In nucleotides, the sequence is TGTGCCAGCAGGCCCTCTGGGGCCAACGTCCTGACTTTC. It encodes CASRPSGANVLTF. The V and J genes are TRBV6-5 and TRBJ2-6; a confident D gene designation cannot be given. The germline ends are 3 bases apart after V is trimmed by 6 bases and J by 0 bases. CDR1 and CDR2 are read off the germline V gene as MNHEY and SVGAGI. The CDR3 contains 13 residues, cysteine and phenylalanine counted. Solely the CDR3 DNA is kept, with 39 bases framed from the first base.